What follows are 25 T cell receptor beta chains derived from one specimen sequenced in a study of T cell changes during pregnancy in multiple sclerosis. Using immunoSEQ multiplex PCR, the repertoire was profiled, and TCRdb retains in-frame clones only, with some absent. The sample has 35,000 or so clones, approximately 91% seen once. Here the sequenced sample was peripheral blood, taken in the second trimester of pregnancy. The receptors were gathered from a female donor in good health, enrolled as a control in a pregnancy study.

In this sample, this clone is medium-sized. The CDR3 is CASSTNRQSQETQYF. The CDR3 region has the DNA TGTGCCAGCAGCACCAACCGACAGTCCCAAGAGACCCAGTACTTC. The V gene is TRBV5-6, the J gene TRBJ2-5, with a weak D call TRBD1 (5 bases). CDR1 and CDR2 from the germline V gene are SGHDT and YYEEEE. Trimming shortened V by 4 bases and J by 1 base, and 14 bases separated the two germline ends. This CDR3 has 15 amino acids.

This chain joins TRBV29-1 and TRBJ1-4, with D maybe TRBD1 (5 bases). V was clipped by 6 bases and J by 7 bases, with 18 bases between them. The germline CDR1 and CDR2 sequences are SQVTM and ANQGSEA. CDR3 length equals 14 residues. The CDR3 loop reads CSVFLGEGTEKLFF. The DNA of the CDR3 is TGCAGCGTCTTTTTGGGGGAGGGTACTGAAAAACTGTTTTTT.

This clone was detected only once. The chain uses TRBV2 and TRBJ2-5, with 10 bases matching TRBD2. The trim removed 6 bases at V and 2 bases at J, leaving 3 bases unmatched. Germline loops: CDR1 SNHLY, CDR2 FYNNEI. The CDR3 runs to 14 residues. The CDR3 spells CASSGLAEQETQYF. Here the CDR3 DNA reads TGTGCCAGCAGCGGACTAGCGGAACAAGAGACCCAGTACTTC. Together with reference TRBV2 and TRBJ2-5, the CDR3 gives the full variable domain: EPEVTQTPSHQVTQMGQEVILRCVPISNHLYFYWYRQILGQKVEFLVSFYNNEISEKSEIFDDQFSVERPDGSNFTLKIRSTKLEDSAMYFCASSGLAEQETQYFGPGTRLLVL.

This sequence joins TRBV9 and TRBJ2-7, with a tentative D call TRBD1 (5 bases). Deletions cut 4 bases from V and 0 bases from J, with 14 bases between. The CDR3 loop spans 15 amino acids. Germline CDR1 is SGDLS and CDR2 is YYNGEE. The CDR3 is CASSSPNRSSYEQYF. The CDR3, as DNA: TGTGCCAGCAGCTCTCCCAACAGGAGCTCCTACGAGCAGTACTTC.

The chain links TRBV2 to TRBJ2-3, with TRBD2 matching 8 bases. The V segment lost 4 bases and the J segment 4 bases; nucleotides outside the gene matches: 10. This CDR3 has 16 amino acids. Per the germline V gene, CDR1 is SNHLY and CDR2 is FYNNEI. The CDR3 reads CASSGLGLAVADTQYF. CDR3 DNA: TGTGCCAGCAGTGGTCTAGGACTAGCAGTCGCAGATACGCAGTATTTT.

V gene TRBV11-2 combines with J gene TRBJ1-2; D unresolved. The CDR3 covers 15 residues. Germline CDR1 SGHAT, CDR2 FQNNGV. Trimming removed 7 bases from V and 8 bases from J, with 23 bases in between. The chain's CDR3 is CASTPTRAALVGYTF. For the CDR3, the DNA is TGTGCCAGCACACCTACTAGGGCAGCGCTCGTCGGCTACACCTTC. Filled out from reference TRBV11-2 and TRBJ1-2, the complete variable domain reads EAGVAQSPRYKIIEKRQSVAFWCNPISGHATLYWYQQILGQGPKLLIQFQNNGVVDDSQLPKDRFSAERLKGVDSTLKIQPAKLEDSAVYLCASTPTRAALVGYTFGSGTRLTVV.

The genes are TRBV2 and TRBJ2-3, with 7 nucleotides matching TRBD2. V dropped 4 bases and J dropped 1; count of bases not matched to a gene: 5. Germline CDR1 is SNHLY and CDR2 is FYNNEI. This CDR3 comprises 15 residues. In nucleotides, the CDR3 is TGTGCCAGCAGTGGTTTGGGGGGGGGCACAGATACGCAGTATTTT. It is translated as CASSGLGGGTDTQYF.

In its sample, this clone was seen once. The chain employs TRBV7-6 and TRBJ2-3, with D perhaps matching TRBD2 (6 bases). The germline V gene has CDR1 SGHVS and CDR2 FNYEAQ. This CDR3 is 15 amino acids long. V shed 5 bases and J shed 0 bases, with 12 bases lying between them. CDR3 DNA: TGTGCCAGCAGCGACCGGGACTCTAGCACAGATACGCAGTATTTT. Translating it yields CASSDRDSSTDTQYF.

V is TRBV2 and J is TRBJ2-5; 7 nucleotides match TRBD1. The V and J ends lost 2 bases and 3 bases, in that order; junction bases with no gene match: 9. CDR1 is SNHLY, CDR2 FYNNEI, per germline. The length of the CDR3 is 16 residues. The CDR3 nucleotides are TGTGCCAGCAGTGAAAATCGTCACAGGGGAGAAGAGACCCAGTACTTC. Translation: CASSENRHRGEETQYF.

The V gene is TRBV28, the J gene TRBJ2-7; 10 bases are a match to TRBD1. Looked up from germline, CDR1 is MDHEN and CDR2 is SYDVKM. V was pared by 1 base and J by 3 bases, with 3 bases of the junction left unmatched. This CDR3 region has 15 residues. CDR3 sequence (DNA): TGTGCCAGCAGTTTATCCCGGACAGGGGGCTACGAGCAGTACTTC. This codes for CASSLSRTGGYEQYF.

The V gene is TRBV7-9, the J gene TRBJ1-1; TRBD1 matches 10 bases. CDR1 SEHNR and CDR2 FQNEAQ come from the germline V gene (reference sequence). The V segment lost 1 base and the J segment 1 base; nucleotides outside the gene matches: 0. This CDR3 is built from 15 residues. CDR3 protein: CASSLGDRGNTEAFF. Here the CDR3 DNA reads TGTGCCAGCAGCTTAGGGGACAGGGGGAACACTGAAGCTTTCTTT.

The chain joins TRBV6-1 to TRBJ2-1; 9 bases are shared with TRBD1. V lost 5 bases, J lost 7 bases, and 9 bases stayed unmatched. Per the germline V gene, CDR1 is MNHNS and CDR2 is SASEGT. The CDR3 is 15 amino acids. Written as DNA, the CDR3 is TGTGCCAGCAGTCCGGGACAGGGTCGAGGAAATGAGCAGTTCTTC. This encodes CASSPGQGRGNEQFF.

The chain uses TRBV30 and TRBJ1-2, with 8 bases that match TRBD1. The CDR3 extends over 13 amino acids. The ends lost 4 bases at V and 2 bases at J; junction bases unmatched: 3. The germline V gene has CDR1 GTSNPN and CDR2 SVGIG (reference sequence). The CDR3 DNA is TGTGCCTGGACAGGGGGCGAGAACTATGGCTACACCTTC. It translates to CAWTGGENYGYTF.

The CDR3 is CASSLGQATYEQYF. DNA for the CDR3: TGTGCCAGCAGTCTGGGACAGGCCACCTACGAGCAGTACTTC. The chain links TRBV28 to TRBJ2-7, with 8 bases that match TRBD1. V trimming: 5 bases; J trimming: 2 bases; junction bases outside the gene matches: 5. The CDR3 length is 14 residues. In germline, CDR1 is MDHEN, CDR2 SYDVKM. Full variable domain (missing parts from reference TRBV28 and TRBJ2-7): DVKVTQSSRYLVKRTGEKVFLECVQDMDHENMFWYRQDPGLGLRLIYFSYDVKMKEKGDIPEGYSVSREKKERFSLILESASTNQTSMYLCASSLGQATYEQYFGPGTRLTVT.

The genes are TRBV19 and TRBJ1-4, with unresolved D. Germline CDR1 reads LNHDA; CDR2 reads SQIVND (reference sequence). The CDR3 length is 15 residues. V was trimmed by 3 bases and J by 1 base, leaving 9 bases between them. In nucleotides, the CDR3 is TGTGCCAGTAGTATCGAAGAGGGAACTAATGAAAAACTGTTTTTT. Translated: CASSIEEGTNEKLFF.

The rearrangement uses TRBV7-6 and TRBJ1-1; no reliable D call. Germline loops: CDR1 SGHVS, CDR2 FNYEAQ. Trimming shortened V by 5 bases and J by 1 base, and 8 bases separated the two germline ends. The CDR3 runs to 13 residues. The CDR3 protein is CASSQQENTEAFF. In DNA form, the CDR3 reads TGTGCCAGCAGCCAGCAGGAGAACACTGAAGCTTTCTTT.

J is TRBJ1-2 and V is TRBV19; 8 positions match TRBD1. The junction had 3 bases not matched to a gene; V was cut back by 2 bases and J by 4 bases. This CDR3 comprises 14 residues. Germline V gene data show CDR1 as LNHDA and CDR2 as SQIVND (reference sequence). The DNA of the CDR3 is TGTGCCAGTAGTATAACAGGGGGGACCTATGGCTACACCTTC. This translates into CASSITGGTYGYTF.

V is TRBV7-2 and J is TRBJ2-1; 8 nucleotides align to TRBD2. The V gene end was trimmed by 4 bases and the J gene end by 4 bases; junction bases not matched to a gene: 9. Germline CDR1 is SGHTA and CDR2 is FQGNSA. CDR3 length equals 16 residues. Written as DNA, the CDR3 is TGTGCCAGCAGCTCCGAGTGGAGACTAGCGTACAATGAGCAGTTCTTC. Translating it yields CASSSEWRLAYNEQFF. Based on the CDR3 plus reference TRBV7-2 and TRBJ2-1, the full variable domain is GAGVSQSPSNKVTEKGKDVELRCDPISGHTALYWYRQSLGQGLEFLIYFQGNSAPDKSGLPSDRFSAERTGGSVSTLTIQRTQQEDSAVYLCASSSEWRLAYNEQFFGPGTRLTVL.

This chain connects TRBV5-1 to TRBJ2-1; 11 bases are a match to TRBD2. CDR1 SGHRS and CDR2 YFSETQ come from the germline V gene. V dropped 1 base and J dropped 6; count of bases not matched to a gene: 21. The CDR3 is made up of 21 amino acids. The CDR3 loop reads CASSLTSGRTGPGRVGNEQFF. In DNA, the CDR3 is TGCGCCAGCAGCTTGACTAGCGGGAGAACAGGGCCGGGAAGAGTAGGCAATGAGCAGTTCTTC.

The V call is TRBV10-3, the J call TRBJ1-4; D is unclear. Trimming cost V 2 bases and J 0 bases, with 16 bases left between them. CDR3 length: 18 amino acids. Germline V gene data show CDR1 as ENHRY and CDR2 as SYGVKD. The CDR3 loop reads CAISEVNFAGATNEKLFF. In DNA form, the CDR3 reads TGTGCCATCAGTGAGGTTAATTTTGCGGGTGCAACTAATGAAAAACTGTTTTTT.

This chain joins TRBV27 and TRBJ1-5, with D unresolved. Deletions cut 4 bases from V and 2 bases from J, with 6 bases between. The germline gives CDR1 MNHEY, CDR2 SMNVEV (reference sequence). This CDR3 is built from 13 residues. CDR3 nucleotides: TGTGCCAGCAGTTATAGCGGCAATCAGCCCCAGCATTTT. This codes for CASSYSGNQPQHF.

CDR3 in amino acids: CASSPPVAGATYNEQFF. DNA of the CDR3: TGTGCCAGCAGCCCCCCGGTAGCGGGAGCGACCTACAATGAGCAGTTCTTC. The V gene is TRBV9, the J gene TRBJ2-1; 9 bases match TRBD2. V trimming: 4 bases; J trimming: 2 bases; junction bases outside the gene matches: 10. The CDR3 sequence is 17 residues long. Germline CDR1 is SGDLS and CDR2 is YYNGEE.

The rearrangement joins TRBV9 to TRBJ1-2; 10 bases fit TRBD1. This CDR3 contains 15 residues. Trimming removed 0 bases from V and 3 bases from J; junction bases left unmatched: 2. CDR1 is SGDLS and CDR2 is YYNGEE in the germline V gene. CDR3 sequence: CASSVAGTGDYGYTF. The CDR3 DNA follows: TGTGCCAGCAGCGTAGCAGGGACAGGGGACTATGGCTACACCTTC. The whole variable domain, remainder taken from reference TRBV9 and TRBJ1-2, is DSGVTQTPKHLITATGQRVTLRCSPRSGDLSVYWYQQSLDQGLQFLIQYYNGEERAKGNILERFSAQQFPDLHSELNLSSLELGDSALYFCASSVAGTGDYGYTFGSGTRLTVV.

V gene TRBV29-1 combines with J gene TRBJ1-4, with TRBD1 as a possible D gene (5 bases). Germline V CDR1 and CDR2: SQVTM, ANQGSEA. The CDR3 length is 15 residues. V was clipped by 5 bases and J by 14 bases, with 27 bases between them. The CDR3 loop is CSVRGEAGLTDPLFF. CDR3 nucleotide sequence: TGCAGCGTTCGGGGGGAGGCAGGTTTGACGGATCCGCTGTTTTTT.

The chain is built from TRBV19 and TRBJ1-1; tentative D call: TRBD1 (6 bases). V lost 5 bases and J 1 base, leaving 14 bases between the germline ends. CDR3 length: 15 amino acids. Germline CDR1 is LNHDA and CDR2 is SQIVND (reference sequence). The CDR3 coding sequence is TGTGCCAGTAGTGCCCGGACAGCTCCGAACACTGAAGCTTTCTTT. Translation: CASSARTAPNTEAFF.